Listed here is a single T cell receptor beta chain. The antigen remains undetermined. Germline V CDR1 and CDR2: SGHTA, FQGNSA. This CDR3 has 15 residues. With V trimmed by 5 bases and J by 4 bases, 6 bases remained unmatched. This sample is drawn from a study of OX40 agonist ivuxolimab in advanced cancers. Study-wide context: Ivuxolimab was delivered to patients intravenously every 2 weeks at doses spanning 0.01 to 10 mg/kg.

General study results and limits: Also present in some nonresponders was a low level of normalized T-cell clonal expansion. On average, a greater number of expanded clones characterised CD8+ T cells relative to CD4+.

Libraries were prepared by immunoSEQ multiplex PCR; TCRdb keeps only in-frame clonotypes and omits some of them. The profile covers tens of thousands of clones, with about 89% appearing a single time and approximately 1.1% taken by the ten largest. The sequencing used CD4+ or CD8+ T cells sorted from blood, collected in a trial of the OX40 agonist ivuxolimab. The chain carries TRBV7-2 and TRBJ2-5, with 11 nucleotides matching TRBD2. The receptor comes from an adult with an advanced solid tumor such as melanoma, head and neck, liver or kidney cancer. In DNA, the CDR3 is TGTGCCAGCAGCCTACTAGCGGGAGTGGGAGAGACCCAGTACTTC. Its protein product is CASSLLAGVGETQYF.